The clone carrying this T cell receptor (beta chain) has just a few counts. The antigen remains unidentified. The data are from a study of neurological immune-mediated disorders. Study-wide results and limits: HTLV-1-associated myelopathy ranked highest for TCR clonal expansion and multiple sclerosis lowest, beneath healthy controls.

Per sequencing run, 15-18 subjects together gave over 160 million TCR-beta sequences. TCRdb reprocessed the 5' RACE reads with MiXCR, giving one entry per CDR3 protein. Among under 80,000 distinct CDR3 sequences listed, 13% to 15% were seen once. Germline loops: CDR1 GTSNPN, CDR2 SVGIG (reference sequence). The V end lost 2 bases, the J end lost 2 bases, and 4 bases lay between the germline ends. The length of the CDR3 is 12 residues. The rearrangement uses TRBV30 and TRBJ1-5; no firm D call. This sequence was found in a woman in her forties or fifties in good health. Sequenced input: PBMCs. The CDR3 bases are TGTGCCTGGAGTCCTCGCAATCAGCCCCAGCATTTT. This translates into CAWSPRNQPQHF.